Below are 10 T cell receptor beta chains sequenced from a single sample in a study of CD8 T cells in Susac syndrome. The RNA, 0.5 to 1 ug, was put through reverse transcription using random hexamers. MiXCR, applied by TCRdb to the immunoSEQ multiplex PCR reads, yields one record per CDR3 protein. In the table there are some 200,000 distinct CDR3 sequences, approximately 94% of which are singletons. Sequencing input: CD4+ T cells from PBMCs. These receptors were taken from a human donor in good health.

J is TRBJ2-6 and V is TRBV5-4, with no clear D. The CDR3 has 13 amino acids. V shed 0 bases and J shed 4 bases, with 2 bases lying between them. In germline, CDR1 is SGHNT, CDR2 YYREEE (reference sequence). CDR3 DNA: TGTGCCAGCAGCTTGGTGGGGGCCAACGTCCTGACTTTC. Translated: CASSLVGANVLTF. Full variable domain (outside the CDR3, taken from reference TRBV5-4 and TRBJ2-6): ETGVTQSPTHLIKTRGQQVTLRCSSQSGHNTVSWYQQALGQGPQFIFQYYREEENGRGNFPPRFSGLQFPNYSSELNVNALELDDSALYLCASSLVGANVLTFGAGSRLTVL.

V is TRBV29-1 and J is TRBJ2-6; TRBD1 matches 7 bases. This CDR3 spans 16 amino acids. Losses at the gene ends were 6 bases for V and 0 bases for J; bases not matched to a gene: 8. Looked up from germline, CDR1 is SQVTM and CDR2 is ANQGSEA. CDR3 sequence (DNA): TGCAGCGTATTGGACAGGTCAAGCTCTGGGGCCAACGTCCTGACTTTC. Its protein product is CSVLDRSSSGANVLTF.

This clonotype was counted between two and nine times. The J gene is TRBJ2-7, the V gene TRBV6-1; D gene uncertain. Germline CDR1 reads MNHNS; CDR2 reads SASEGT. Trimming shortened V by 7 bases and J by 2 bases, and 15 bases separated the two germline ends. The CDR3 totals 14 residues. In nucleotides, the CDR3 is TGTGCCAGCATCGACGTTGGGCCCACCTACGAGCAGTACTTC. Its translation is CASIDVGPTYEQYF.

The chain joins TRBV3-1 to TRBJ2-7; 14 bases map to TRBD2. The germline CDR1 and CDR2 sequences are LGHDT and YNNKEL (reference sequence). V lost 1 base to trimming and J lost 7 bases; unmatched junction nucleotides: 6. The CDR3 has 16 residues. The CDR3 is CASSQGLAGGLGEQYF. The CDR3 nucleotides read TGTGCCAGCAGCCAAGGACTAGCGGGAGGGTTAGGGGAGCAGTACTTC.

The rearrangement links TRBV11-3 to TRBJ2-2, with TRBD2 matching 10 bases. Germline values: CDR1 SGHNT, CDR2 YENEEA. Germline trimming cut 5 bases from V and 5 bases from J; bases unmatched to any gene: 8. This CDR3 region has 16 residues. The CDR3 region is CASSPRTSGGTGELFF. The CDR3 nucleotides are TGTGCCAGCAGCCCCCGGACTAGCGGAGGAACCGGGGAGCTGTTTTTT.

The gene calls are TRBV5-1 and TRBJ2-3; 7 positions agree with TRBD1. After removal of 0 bases from V and 9 bases from J, the junction contained 13 bases not matched to a gene. This CDR3 has 16 residues. Germline CDR1 reads SGHRS; CDR2 reads YFSETQ. The CDR3 protein is CASSLAASGQKGTQYF. In DNA, the CDR3 is TGCGCCAGCAGCTTGGCCGCATCGGGACAGAAAGGGACGCAGTATTTT.

The chain is built from TRBV29-1 and TRBJ2-5, with 8 bases lining up with TRBD1. The V gene's germline CDR1 is SQVTM and CDR2 ANQGSEA. J was trimmed by 5 bases and V by 4 bases; bases with no gene match: 9. This CDR3 is 14 amino acids long. The CDR3 spells CSVAHSGGWETQYF. The CDR3 region has the DNA TGCAGCGTTGCCCACTCAGGGGGCTGGGAGACCCAGTACTTC.

The chain couples TRBV5-1 to TRBJ1-4; D is undetermined. Germline CDR1 is SGHRS and CDR2 is YFSETQ. This CDR3 has 15 residues. Trimming left V 1 base short and J 6 bases short, with 13 bases between. The CDR3 here is CASSLLNRQDEKLFF. The CDR3 bases are TGCGCCAGCAGCTTGTTGAACCGGCAGGATGAAAAACTGTTTTTT.

The chain couples TRBV24-1 to TRBJ1-5; the D gene is possibly TRBD1 (5 bases). The CDR3 is made up of 12 amino acids. Per the germline V gene, CDR1 is KGHDR and CDR2 is SFDVKD. V lost 8 bases and J 2 bases, leaving 6 bases between the germline ends. The CDR3 DNA is TGTGCCACCACCAGGGGCAATCAGCCCCAGCATTTT. Amino acids: CATTRGNQPQHF.

The chain links TRBV11-3 to TRBJ2-2, with unresolved D. Germline CDR1 reads SGHNT; CDR2 reads YENEEA. V was cut by 5 bases and J by 7 bases, with 8 bases left in between. The length of the CDR3 is 12 residues. The chain's CDR3 is CASSPDDGELFF. The CDR3 region has the DNA TGTGCCAGCAGCCCGGATGACGGGGAGCTGTTTTTT. Variable domain in full (rest from reference TRBV11-3 and TRBJ2-2): EAGVVQSPRYKIIEKKQPVAFWCNPISGHNTLYWYLQNLGQGPELLIRYENEEAVDDSQLPKDRFSAERLKGVDSTLKIQPAELGDSAVYLCASSPDDGELFFGEGSRLTVL.